This T cell receptor beta chain is drawn from a study of a mutant IDH1 vaccine in newly diagnosed glioma. In the study overall: Vaccines began 4-6 weeks after radiotherapy alone, or with temozolomide cycles. Patients arrived already treated with radiotherapy, temozolomide, or both, most having had both.

This clone was counted only a few times. The antigen is not known. Germline V lookup: CDR1 SGHRS, CDR2 YFSETQ. Trimming took off 0 bases at V and 6 bases at J, with 9 bases between the two ends. This CDR3 contains 14 residues. Some clones are missing from TCRdb's copy, which holds only in-frame ones; the method was immunoSEQ multiplex PCR. This table holds some 87,000 clones, approximately 75% found once. Study-wide results and limits: Pseudoprogression appears to have had no connection to changes in top peripheral T cell clonotypes.

Time point reported: week 47, end of study. Mutant IDH1 20-mer peptide, at 300 ug, made up each vaccine dose, with topical imiquimod. Here the sequenced sample was PBMCs, taken from a glioma patient whose treatment included an IDH1 peptide vaccine. The chain recombines TRBV5-1 with TRBJ2-2; D may be TRBD2 (5 bases). The clonotype originates from a man aged 40-49 years with glioma. The CDR3 sequence is CASSLEGAPGELFF. For the CDR3, the DNA is TGCGCCAGCAGCTTGGAGGGAGCCCCCGGGGAGCTGTTTTTT.